A selection of T cell receptor beta chains follows, all from one sample in a study of cytomegalovirus exposure and HLA in healthy donors. Generated by immunoSEQ multiplex PCR, the TCRdb table keeps only in-frame clones and is missing some. The top ten clones hold 2% of a sample with approximately 30,000 clones, around two fifths of them seen once. The material sequenced was PBMCs. These receptors were collected from a woman in her 50s in good health and CMV-seronegative. The CDR3 runs from the conserved cysteine through the conserved F or W. D genes are given only for firm matches. Clone size appears in some rows only: once, few, many, or a class for an expanded clone.

j_call	cdr3_length	d_call	v_call	clone_size	cdr3_nt	cdr3_aa
TRBJ2-3	13	-	TRBV29-1	-	TGCAGCGTTGAAGGACACGGCACAGATACGCAGTATTTT	CSVEGHGTDTQYF
TRBJ1-2	14	-	TRBV5-1	once	TGCGCCAGCAGCATCGACGAGGGGGGGGGTGGCTACACCTTC	CASSIDEGGGGYTF
TRBJ1-5	14	-	TRBV27	-	TGTGCCAGCAGTTTCTCTCGGGGCAATCAGCCCCAGCATTTT	CASSFSRGNQPQHF
TRBJ2-1	16	TRBD2	TRBV15	once	TGTGCCACCAGCGAGGGACTAGCGGGGGGGTTCAATGAGCAGTTCTTC	CATSEGLAGGFNEQFF
TRBJ2-3	16	TRBD2	TRBV27	-	TGTGCCAGCAGTTTATACCTTCTAGCGGCCACAGATACGCAGTATTTT	CASSLYLLAATDTQYF
TRBJ2-3	15	-	TRBV27	-	TGTGCCAGCAGCAGTACGTGGTTAGCCACAGATACGCAGTATTTT	CASSSTWLATDTQYF
TRBJ2-3	16	TRBD1	TRBV5-1	-	TGCGCCAGCAGCTTGGGGGGACAGGTCTACACAGATACGCAGTATTTT	CASSLGGQVYTDTQYF
TRBJ1-5	15	-	TRBV28	-	TGTGCCAGCAGTTTAGGACAGACCAGCAATCAGCCCCAGCATTTT	CASSLGQTSNQPQHF
TRBJ2-7	15	TRBD1	TRBV15	few	TGTGCCACCAGTATCAAACAGGGGTCCCTACACGAGCAGTACTTC	CATSIKQGSLHEQYF
TRBJ1-2	15	-	TRBV5-1	few	TGCGCCAGCAGCTGGGACGGGAGTTTCATTCTAGGCTACACCTTC	CASSWDGSFILGYTF
TRBJ2-5	12	-	TRBV19	-	TGTGCCAGTAGTACAAACCAAGAGACCCAGTACTTC	CASSTNQETQYF
TRBJ2-7	16	-	TRBV12-5	few	TGTGCTAGTGGTTTAGGGGGGGACAGGCCTTGGGACGAGCAGTACTTC	CASGLGGDRPWDEQYF
TRBJ1-6	15	-	TRBV7-2	-	TGTGCCAGCAGCTTAGGGGGGGGTTATAATTCACCGGTCCACTTT	CASSLGGGYNSPVHF
TRBJ1-1	16	TRBD1	TRBV15	-	TGTGCCACCAGCAGATACCAGGGGGCGCTGGACACTGAAGCTTTCTTT	CATSRYQGALDTEAFF
TRBJ2-1	15	TRBD2	TRBV5-1	few	TGCGCCAGCAGCCTCATAGCGGGAGTGGGCAATGAGCAGTTCTTC	CASSLIAGVGNEQFF
TRBJ2-7	14	TRBD2	TRBV7-9	few	TGTGCCAGCAGCTTGTCGGCTAGCGGTGTGGAGCAGTACTTC	CASSLSASGVEQYF
TRBJ2-4	11	-	TRBV6-5	-	TGTGCCAGCGGGACACAAAACATTCAGTACTTC	CASGTQNIQYF
TRBJ1-5	13	TRBD1	TRBV28	-	TGTGCCAGTAGGGACAGCCTCAATCAGCCCCAGCATTTT	CASRDSLNQPQHF
TRBJ2-1	15	TRBD1	TRBV7-3	-	TGTGCCAGCAGCTACGGACAGGGGGCCTACAATGAGCAGTTCTTC	CASSYGQGAYNEQFF
TRBJ2-7	13	-	TRBV7-8	-	TGTGCCAGCAGCTCCTGGGCCTCCTACGAGCAGTACTTC	CASSSWASYEQYF
TRBJ2-1	16	-	TRBV7-6	few	TGTGCCAGCAGCTTAGTCGGCAGGCAAACCTACAATGAGCAGTTCTTC	CASSLVGRQTYNEQFF
TRBJ2-1	15	TRBD2	TRBV6-5	few	TGTGCCAGCAGTTACGTGGGGAGCGGGAGGGGGGAGCAGTTCTTC	CASSYVGSGRGEQFF
TRBJ2-7	14	TRBD2	TRBV27	once	TGTGCCAGCAGCCCTCGGGGGGGGGCCTACGAGCAGTACTTC	CASSPRGGAYEQYF